This entry is about one T cell receptor beta chain. The specificity of this receptor is unknown. No per-base quality is available; no much larger clone lies one base away. The donors were some 36 Caucasian individuals from Russia, aged 6 to 90 years, who were systemically healthy. Around 9.8 milliliters of peripheral blood were collected from each donor into EDTA-treated Vacutainer tubes. Ficoll-Paque density-gradient centrifugation was used to isolate PBMCs, with at least 7 million obtained per sample. Total RNA, at least 6 micrograms per sample, was extracted from PBMCs with Trizol reagent. For every donor, flow cytometry on a PBMC aliquot measured the percentage of naive CD45RAhigh/CD27high T cells. These data belong to a study of blood T cells in healthy people across ages (dated by TCRdb to the mid-2010s). About the study as a whole: In model experiments, template switching captured about one uniquely barcoded TCR beta cDNA molecule for every two T cells. Using deep sequencing normalized with unique cDNA molecular identifiers, the study measured how TCR beta repertoire diversity changes with age. Donors were grouped into four age groups: young (average roughly 17 years), middle-aged (around 39), aged (around 60) and long-lived (just over 80). Donors of different ages were randomly distributed across sequencing lanes to avoid experimental bias. For two donors (one aged 18 to 30 and one aged 80 or older), the study analyzed two additional independent replicas of 1 million unique cDNA reads from the same blood draw.

The library relied on 5' RACE. Sequencer: Illumina HiSeq 2500. A second about 7 to 11 cycle PCR used a sample-barcoded 5' primer and a J-beta primer mix. A template-switch 5' adaptor carrying 12 random nucleotides introduced a unique molecular identifier onto each TCR beta cDNA molecule. At least 2.5 million CDR3-containing paired-end reads were obtained from each sample. All of the RNA was converted into first-strand cDNA using the Mint cDNA synthesis kit, with a TRBC-specific oligonucleotide serving as the primer. All cDNA was treated with uracil-DNA glycosylase and then went through a first 18-cycle PCR with the universal primers M1SS and BC2_uni_R. The authors processed their data as follows. Normalization of each sample was performed by random selection of 1 million high-quality reads, each carrying a distinct molecular identifier. Reads sharing molecular identifiers were discarded rather than binned into consensus sequences. MiTCR, set to a Q25 quality threshold and the strictest error-elimination algorithm, was used for CDR3 identification, clonotype clustering and error correction. Lower-bound total TCR beta diversity was estimated with a nonparametric unseen species model using Euler transformation. The raw public reads went through TCRdb reprocessing: fastp at Q25, MiXCR clone calling, in-frame beta chains kept. Duplicate CDR3 protein sequences are folded into a single record with the most common DNA and genes. TCRdb, rather than the study authors, made the V and J calls. The sample profile shows 1.5 million to 2 million distinct CDR3 sequences; around 50% of them were found once. The top ten clones comprise around 2.1% of the sample.

Here is what the overall study found, with its caveats: Observed TCR beta diversity per million T cells fell roughly linearly with age, and a significant reduction was already apparent by age around 40. Conclusive comparison of naive and antigen-experienced compartments was prevented by the profiling of bulk unsorted PBMCs. Estimates of total diversity based on one million sequenced T cells were regarded as lower bounds and as underestimates. Compared with the aged group, more naive CD4+ T cells, fewer expanded clones and increased TCR diversity were shown by the long-lived group, suggesting age selection. Because the CMV infection status of the donors was unknown, age-related changes in expanded clonotypes may potentially have been confounded. Observed TCR beta diversity correlated strongly with the percentage of naive T cells measured by flow cytometry.

The specimen sequenced was blood. The TCR originated in a middle-aged woman in good health.

The DNA sequence reads TGTGCCAGCAGTTCGGGTGGACTAGCGGGGGGCACAGATACGCAGTATTTT. This gives the protein CASSSGGLAGGTDTQYF. The sequence joins TRBV6-2 or TRBV6-3 to TRBJ2-3, and TRBD2 matches 13 of the central bases. Looking up the germline V gene yields CDR1 MNHEY and CDR2 SVGEGT. Relative to germline, V is missing 4 bases and J is missing 1 base, with 5 bases of the junction outside any gene match. The CDR3 has 17 amino acids, counting the end cysteine and phenylalanine. The retained sequence is limited to the CDR3, 51 bases, with the frame set at the first base.